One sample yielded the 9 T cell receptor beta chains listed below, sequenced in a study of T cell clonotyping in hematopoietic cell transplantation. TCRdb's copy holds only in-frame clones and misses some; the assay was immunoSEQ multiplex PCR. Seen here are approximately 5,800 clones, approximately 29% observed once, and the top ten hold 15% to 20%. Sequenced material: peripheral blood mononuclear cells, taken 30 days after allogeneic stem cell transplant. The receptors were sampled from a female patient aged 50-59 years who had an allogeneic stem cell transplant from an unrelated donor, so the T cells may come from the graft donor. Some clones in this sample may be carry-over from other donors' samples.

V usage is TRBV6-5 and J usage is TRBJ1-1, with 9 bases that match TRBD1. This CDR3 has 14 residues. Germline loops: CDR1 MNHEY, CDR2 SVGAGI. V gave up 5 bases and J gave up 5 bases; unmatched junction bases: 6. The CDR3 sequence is CASSKRGTGTEAFF. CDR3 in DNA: TGTGCCAGCAGTAAAAGGGGGACAGGGACTGAAGCTTTCTTT.

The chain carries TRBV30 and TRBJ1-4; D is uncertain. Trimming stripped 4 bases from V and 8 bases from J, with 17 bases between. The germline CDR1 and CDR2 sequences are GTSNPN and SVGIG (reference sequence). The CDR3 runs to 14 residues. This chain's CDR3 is CAWTLALSREKLFF. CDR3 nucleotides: TGTGCCTGGACCCTGGCCCTTTCCCGCGAAAAACTGTTTTTT. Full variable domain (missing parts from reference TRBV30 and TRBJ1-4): SQTIHQWPATLVQPVGSPLSLECTVEGTSNPNLYWYRQAAGRGLQLLFYSVGIGQISSEVPQNLSASRPQDRQFILSSKKLLLSDSGFYLCAWTLALSREKLFFGSGTQLSVL.

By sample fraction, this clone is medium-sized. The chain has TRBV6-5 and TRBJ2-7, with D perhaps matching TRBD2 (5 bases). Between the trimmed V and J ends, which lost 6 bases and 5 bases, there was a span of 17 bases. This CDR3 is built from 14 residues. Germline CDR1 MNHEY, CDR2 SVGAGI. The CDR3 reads CASSLRPSFNEQYF. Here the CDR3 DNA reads TGTGCCAGCAGCTTAAGACCTAGCTTTAACGAGCAGTACTTC.

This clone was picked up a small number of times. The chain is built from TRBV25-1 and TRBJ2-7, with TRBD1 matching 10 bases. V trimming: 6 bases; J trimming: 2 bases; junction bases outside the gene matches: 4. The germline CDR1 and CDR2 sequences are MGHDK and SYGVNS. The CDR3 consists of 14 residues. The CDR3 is CASSRDRGTYEQYF. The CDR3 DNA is TGTGCCAGCAGCCGGGACAGGGGAACCTACGAGCAGTACTTC.

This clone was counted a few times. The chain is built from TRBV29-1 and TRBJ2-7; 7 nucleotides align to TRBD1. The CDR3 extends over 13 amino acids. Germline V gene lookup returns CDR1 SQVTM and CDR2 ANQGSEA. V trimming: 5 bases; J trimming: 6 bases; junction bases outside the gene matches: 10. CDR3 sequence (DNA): TGCAGCGTTCACAGGGGTAATAGGGGCGAGCAGTACTTC. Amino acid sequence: CSVHRGNRGEQYF.

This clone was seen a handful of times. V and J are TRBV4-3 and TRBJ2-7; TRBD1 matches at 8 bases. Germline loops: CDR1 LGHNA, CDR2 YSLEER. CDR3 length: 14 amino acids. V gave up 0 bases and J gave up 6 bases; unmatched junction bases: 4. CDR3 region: CASSQEFGQGEQYF. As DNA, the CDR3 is TGCGCCAGCAGCCAAGAGTTCGGACAGGGCGAGCAGTACTTC.

As DNA, the CDR3 is TGTGCCAGCAGTTACTCTCCAGGACGAGAGACCCAGTACTTC. It encodes CASSYSPGRETQYF. The rearrangement joins TRBV6-5 to TRBJ2-5; the D is unclear. There are 14 residues in the CDR3. The germline V gene has CDR1 MNHEY and CDR2 SVGAGI. The V gene lost 0 bases and the J gene lost 4 bases, with 9 bases spanning the gap.

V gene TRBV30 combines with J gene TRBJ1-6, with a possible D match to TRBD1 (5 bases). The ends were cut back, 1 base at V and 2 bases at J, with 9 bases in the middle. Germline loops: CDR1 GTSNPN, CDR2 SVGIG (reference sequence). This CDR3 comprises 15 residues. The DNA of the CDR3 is TGTGCCTGGAGTGGTGGGGGGACCTATAATTCACCCCTCCACTTT. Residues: CAWSGGGTYNSPLHF.

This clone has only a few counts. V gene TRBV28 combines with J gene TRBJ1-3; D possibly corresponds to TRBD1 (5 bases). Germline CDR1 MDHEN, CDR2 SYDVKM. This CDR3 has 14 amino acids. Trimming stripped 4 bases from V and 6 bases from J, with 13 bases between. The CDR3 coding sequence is TGTGCCAGCAGTTCGACAGTTCTTCAAAACACCATATATTTT. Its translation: CASSSTVLQNTIYF. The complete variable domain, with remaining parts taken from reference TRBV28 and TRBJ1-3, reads DVKVTQSSRYLVKRTGEKVFLECVQDMDHENMFWYRQDPGLGLRLIYFSYDVKMKEKGDIPEGYSVSREKKERFSLILESASTNQTSMYLCASSSTVLQNTIYFGEGSWLTVV.